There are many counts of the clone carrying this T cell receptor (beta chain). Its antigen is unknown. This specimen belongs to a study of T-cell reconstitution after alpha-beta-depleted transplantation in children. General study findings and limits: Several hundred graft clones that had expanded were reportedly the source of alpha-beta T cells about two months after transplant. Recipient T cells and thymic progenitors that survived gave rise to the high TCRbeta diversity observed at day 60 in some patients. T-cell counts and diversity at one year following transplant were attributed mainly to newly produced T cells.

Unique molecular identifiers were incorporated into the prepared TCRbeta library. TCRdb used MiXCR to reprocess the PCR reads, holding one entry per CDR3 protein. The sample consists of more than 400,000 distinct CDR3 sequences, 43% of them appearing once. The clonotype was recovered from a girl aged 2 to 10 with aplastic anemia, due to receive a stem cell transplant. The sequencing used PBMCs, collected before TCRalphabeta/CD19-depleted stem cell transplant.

The CDR3 region has the DNA TGCAGTGCTCCTCGACCACTAGCGGGGCCCTTTATGGATGAGCAGTTCTTC. Translating gives CSAPRPLAGPFMDEQFF. The chain carries TRBV20-1 and TRBJ2-1; 10 bases map to TRBD2. After removal of 5 bases from V and 8 bases from J, the junction contained 18 bases not matched to a gene. The CDR3 is 17 amino acids. Germline values: CDR1 DFQATT, CDR2 SNEGSKA (reference sequence).